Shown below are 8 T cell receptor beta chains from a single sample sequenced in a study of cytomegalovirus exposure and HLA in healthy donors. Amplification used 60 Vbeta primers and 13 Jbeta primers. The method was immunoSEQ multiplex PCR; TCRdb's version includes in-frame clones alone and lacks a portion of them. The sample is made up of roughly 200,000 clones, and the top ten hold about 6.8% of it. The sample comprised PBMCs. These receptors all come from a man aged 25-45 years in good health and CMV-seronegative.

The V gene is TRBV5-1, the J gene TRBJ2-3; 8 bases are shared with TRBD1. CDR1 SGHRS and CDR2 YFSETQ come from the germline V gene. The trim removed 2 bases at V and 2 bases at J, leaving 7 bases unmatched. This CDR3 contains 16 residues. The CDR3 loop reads CASSFLRDRPTDTQYF. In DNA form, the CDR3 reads TGCGCCAGCAGCTTCCTCCGGGACAGGCCCACAGATACGCAGTATTTT.

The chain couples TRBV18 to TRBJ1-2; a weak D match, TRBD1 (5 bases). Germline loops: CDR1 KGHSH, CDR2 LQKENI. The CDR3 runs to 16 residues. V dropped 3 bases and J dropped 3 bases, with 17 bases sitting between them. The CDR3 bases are TGTGCCAGCTCACCCCCGTGGACACAACAGGACTATGGCTACACCTTC. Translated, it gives CASSPPWTQQDYGYTF.

For the CDR3, the DNA is TGTGCCAGCTCACCACGAGACACGCCTTCTGGAAACACCATATATTTT. This codes for CASSPRDTPSGNTIYF. This chain joins TRBV18 and TRBJ1-3; D ambiguous. Germline V CDR1 and CDR2: KGHSH, LQKENI. This CDR3 comprises 16 residues. V was shortened by 1 base and J by 1 base, with 11 bases between the two germline ends.

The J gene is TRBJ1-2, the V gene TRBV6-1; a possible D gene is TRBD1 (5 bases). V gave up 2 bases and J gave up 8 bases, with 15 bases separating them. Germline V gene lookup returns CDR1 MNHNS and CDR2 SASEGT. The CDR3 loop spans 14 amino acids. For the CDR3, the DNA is TGTGCCAGCAGTGAATATCAGGGTCAGGGCGGCTACACCTTC. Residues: CASSEYQGQGGYTF.

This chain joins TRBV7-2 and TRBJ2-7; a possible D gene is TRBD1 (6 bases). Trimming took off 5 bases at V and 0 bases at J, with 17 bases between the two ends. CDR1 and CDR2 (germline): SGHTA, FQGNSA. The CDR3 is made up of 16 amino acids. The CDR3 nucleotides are TGTGCCAGCAGCCCAAGTTGGACAGCGAGCTCCTACGAGCAGTACTTC. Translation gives CASSPSWTASSYEQYF.

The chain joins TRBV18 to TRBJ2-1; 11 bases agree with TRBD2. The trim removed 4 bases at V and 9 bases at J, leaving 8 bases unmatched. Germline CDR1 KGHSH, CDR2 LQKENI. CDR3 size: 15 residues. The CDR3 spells CASSQTSGRLGEQFF. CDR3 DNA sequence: TGTGCCAGCTCACAAACTAGCGGGAGACTGGGTGAGCAGTTCTTC.

CDR3 in amino acids: CASSEVVEETQYF. In nucleotides, the CDR3 is TGTGCCAGCAGTGAAGTTGTAGAAGAGACCCAGTACTTC. The rearrangement joins TRBV6-1 to TRBJ2-5; no clear D. The ends were cut back, 1 base at V and 3 bases at J, with 6 bases in the middle. This CDR3 contains 13 residues. In germline, CDR1 is MNHNS, CDR2 SASEGT.

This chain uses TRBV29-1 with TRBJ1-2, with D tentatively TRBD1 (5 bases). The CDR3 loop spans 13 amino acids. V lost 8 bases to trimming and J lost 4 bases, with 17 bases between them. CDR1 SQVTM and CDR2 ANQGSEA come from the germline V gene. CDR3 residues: CSIPRQGGYGYTF. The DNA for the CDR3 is TGCAGCATACCTAGGCAGGGCGGCTATGGCTACACCTTC.